Presented here are 27 T cell receptor beta chains from one specimen sequenced in a study of blood T cell repertoires in COVID-19. The table came from immunoSEQ multiplex PCR; TCRdb's copy has only in-frame clones and leaves some out. The sample contains under 300,000 clones, around 86% of which appear only once. Input material: peripheral blood. The receptor set was obtained from a woman aged 60 to 75 with active or convalescent COVID-19.

This clone was seen just once. J is TRBJ2-4 and V is TRBV9; 10 nucleotides match TRBD1. V trimming: 3 bases; J trimming: 7 bases; junction bases outside the gene matches: 4. Germline CDR1 is SGDLS and CDR2 is YYNGEE. This CDR3 has 14 residues. The CDR3 sequence is CASSAGQGGNIQYF. The CDR3 bases are TGTGCCAGCAGCGCCGGACAGGGGGGGAACATTCAGTACTTC.

This clone came up once. This sequence joins TRBV7-9 and TRBJ1-4; perhaps TRBD1 as D (5 bases). CDR1 and CDR2 (germline): SEHNR, FQNEAQ (reference sequence). The CDR3 covers 15 residues. V was pared by 2 bases and J by 8 bases, with 15 bases between. The CDR3 nucleotides are TGTGCCAGCAGCTTACAGGGCCCCTCCCAGGAAAAACTGTTTTTT. It is translated as CASSLQGPSQEKLFF.

The chain couples TRBV7-6 to TRBJ1-2; no firm D call. The CDR3 runs 11 residues. V was shortened by 4 bases and J by 4 bases, with 4 bases between the two germline ends. Per the germline V gene, CDR1 is SGHVS and CDR2 is FNYEAQ. The CDR3 reads CASSSGYGYTF. Here the CDR3 DNA reads TGTGCCAGCAGCTCAGGCTATGGCTACACCTTC.

CDR3 amino acids: CASSEAVTSGSTDTQYF. CDR3 DNA sequence: TGTGCCAGCAGTGAAGCGGTGACTAGCGGGAGCACAGATACGCAGTATTTT. The rearrangement uses TRBV2 and TRBJ2-3; 10 bases fit TRBD2. This CDR3 region has 17 residues. Trimming removed 0 bases from V and 0 bases from J; junction bases left unmatched: 3. Germline CDR1 reads SNHLY; CDR2 reads FYNNEI. Variable domain in full (rest from reference TRBV2 and TRBJ2-3): EPEVTQTPSHQVTQMGQEVILRCVPISNHLYFYWYRQILGQKVEFLVSFYNNEISEKSEIFDDQFSVERPDGSNFTLKIRSTKLEDSAMYFCASSEAVTSGSTDTQYFGPGTRLTVL.

For the CDR3, the DNA is TGTGCCTGGGCCGGGGGATCGAATCAGCCCCAGCATTTT. Translation: CAWAGGSNQPQHF. The rearrangement joins TRBV30 to TRBJ1-5, with D perhaps matching TRBD1 (5 bases). With 5 bases removed from V and 4 bases from J, the gap between germline ends came to 12 bases. CDR1 is GTSNPN, CDR2 SVGIG, per germline (reference sequence). The CDR3 extends over 13 amino acids.

This chain links TRBV2 with TRBJ1-5, with D tentatively TRBD1 (6 bases). The CDR3 spans 16 residues. V was pared by 3 bases and J by 4 bases, with 16 bases between. Looked up from germline, CDR1 is SNHLY and CDR2 is FYNNEI. The CDR3 sequence: CASSELAGQTNQPQHF. The CDR3 DNA follows: TGTGCCAGCAGTGAGCTGGCCGGACAGACTAATCAGCCCCAGCATTTT.

The CDR3 loop reads CASRSYRGTNEKLFF. For the CDR3, the DNA is TGTGCCAGCAGATCTTACAGGGGAACTAATGAAAAACTGTTTTTT. The gene calls are TRBV2 and TRBJ1-4; 7 bases line up with TRBD1. Germline-derived CDR1 and CDR2 are SNHLY and FYNNEI. CDR3 size: 15 residues. V shed 6 bases, J shed 1 base, and the junction held 5 bases outside the gene matches.

This clone was seen more than once but under ten times. This chain uses TRBV24-1 with TRBJ2-2, with a tentative D call TRBD1 (6 bases). Trimming took 3 bases from V and 7 from J, leaving 14 bases between them. This CDR3 has 15 amino acids. Germline values: CDR1 KGHDR, CDR2 SFDVKD. The CDR3 nucleotides are TGTGCCACCAGTGATCGGGCAGGGGCGAGCGGGGAGCTGTTTTTT. Translating it yields CATSDRAGASGELFF.

This clone was recorded only once. This chain joins TRBV6-6 and TRBJ1-5; TRBD1 is a possible D gene (5 bases). This CDR3 has 15 amino acids. V was cut by 1 base and J by 0 bases, with 7 bases left in between. Germline assignment: CDR1 MNHNY and CDR2 SVGAGI (reference sequence). CDR3: CASSYWGASNQPQHF. The CDR3 DNA is TGTGCCAGCAGTTACTGGGGCGCTAGCAATCAGCCCCAGCATTTT.

On this clone itself: Other DNA sequences of this sample code for an identical CDR3. V is TRBV6-5 and J is TRBJ2-3, with D tentatively TRBD2 (6 bases). Trimming pared 0 bases from V and 6 bases from J, leaving 7 bases between. This CDR3 spans 13 amino acids. In germline, CDR1 is MNHEY, CDR2 SVGAGI. The CDR3 region is CASSYSGGDTQYF. CDR3 coding DNA: TGTGCCAGCAGTTACTCGGGGGGTGATACGCAGTATTTT.

The rearrangement links TRBV27 to TRBJ1-1; TRBD1 matches at 8 bases. The trim removed 2 bases at V and 0 bases at J, leaving 2 bases unmatched. The CDR3 sequence is 15 residues long. Germline V gives CDR1 MNHEY, CDR2 SMNVEV (reference sequence). The CDR3 loop is CASSLQGALNTEAFF. The CDR3 DNA follows: TGTGCCAGCAGTTTACAGGGGGCCCTGAACACTGAAGCTTTCTTT.

In its sample, this clone was seen a few times. CDR3 DNA sequence: TGTGCCAGCGGCCGGGCCTACGAGCAGTACTTC. Protein sequence: CASGRAYEQYF. The chain links TRBV25-1 to TRBJ2-7; D uncertain. From germline, CDR1 is MGHDK and CDR2 SYGVNS. V shed 8 bases and J shed 2 bases, with 7 bases lying between them. This CDR3 comprises 11 residues.

DNA for the CDR3: TGTGCCATCAACGAGGGAATGAACGGGGAGCTGTTTTTT. Residues: CAINEGMNGELFF. This chain links TRBV10-3 with TRBJ2-2; perhaps TRBD2 as D (5 bases). The CDR3 loop spans 13 amino acids. The germline V and J ends were trimmed by 7 bases and 7 bases, with 13 bases remaining between them. CDR1 and CDR2 (germline): ENHRY, SYGVKD.

This clone was seen more than once but under ten times. The V and J genes are TRBV6-5 and TRBJ1-2; D uncertain. The CDR3 runs to 12 residues. Germline V gives CDR1 MNHEY, CDR2 SVGAGI. The ends were cut back, 8 bases at V and 7 bases at J, with 14 bases in the middle. Written as DNA, the CDR3 is TGTGCCAGCGTGAGCCGTAACCCTGGCTACACCTTC. Residues: CASVSRNPGYTF.

The CDR3 sequence: CASSQGTKTEAFF. The CDR3, as DNA: TGCGCCAGCAGCCAAGGGACAAAGACTGAAGCTTTCTTT. The chain is built from TRBV4-1 and TRBJ1-1, with D perhaps TRBD1 (5 bases). CDR1 is MGHRA, CDR2 YSYEKL, per germline. This CDR3 is 13 amino acids long. Trimming removed 1 base from V and 5 bases from J, with 8 bases in between.

The chain carries TRBV6-5 and TRBJ1-2, with 7 positions matching TRBD1. Trimming took 4 bases from V and 3 from J; bases not matched to a gene: 11. Germline V gives CDR1 MNHEY, CDR2 SVGAGI. This CDR3 has 16 residues. CDR3 loop: CASSLSTGLFDYGYTF. The CDR3 DNA reads as TGTGCCAGCAGTTTATCGACAGGGTTATTCGACTATGGCTACACCTTC.

This clone has just a few counts. V and J are TRBV9 and TRBJ2-1, with a tentative D call TRBD2 (5 bases). Between the trimmed V and J ends, which lost 0 bases and 7 bases, there was a span of 11 bases. Germline-derived CDR1 and CDR2 are SGDLS and YYNGEE. CDR3 length equals 14 residues. CDR3 protein: CASSVVEGANEQFF. CDR3 DNA sequence: TGTGCCAGCAGCGTAGTCGAGGGTGCTAATGAGCAGTTCTTC. The full variable domain, in which reference TRBV9 and TRBJ2-1 provide the parts outside the CDR3, is DSGVTQTPKHLITATGQRVTLRCSPRSGDLSVYWYQQSLDQGLQFLIQYYNGEERAKGNILERFSAQQFPDLHSELNLSSLELGDSALYFCASSVVEGANEQFFGPGTRLTVL.

This chain connects TRBV4-3 to TRBJ2-7, with 7 nucleotides matching TRBD1. The CDR3 contains 19 residues. CDR1 is LGHNA and CDR2 is YSLEER in the germline V gene. V lost 3 bases, J lost 2 bases, and 19 bases stayed unmatched. The CDR3 sequence: CASSQEGGDSRVRPYEQYF. CDR3 nucleotides: TGCGCCAGCAGCCAGGAAGGGGGCGACAGCAGAGTACGCCCCTACGAGCAGTACTTC.

This clone was observed a single time. This chain connects TRBV4-3 to TRBJ2-7, with 7 nucleotides matching TRBD1. J gave up 0 bases and V 0 bases, and 8 bases lay outside the gene matches. The germline gives CDR1 LGHNA, CDR2 YSLEER. The CDR3 spans 17 residues. CDR3 DNA sequence: TGCGCCAGCAGCCAAGAGGAGTTGACAGGGAGCTCCTACGAGCAGTACTTC. Protein product: CASSQEELTGSSYEQYF.

As regards this clone: This sample also contains other DNA sequences that code for the same CDR3. The V gene is TRBV19, the J gene TRBJ1-1; the match to TRBD1 covers 7 bases. The CDR3 loop spans 14 amino acids. CDR1 LNHDA and CDR2 SQIVND come from the germline V gene (reference sequence). J was trimmed by 2 bases and V by 5 bases; bases with no gene match: 5. The CDR3 DNA is TGTGCCAGTAGTCCTGGGACAGTAAACACTGAAGCTTTCTTT. Amino acids: CASSPGTVNTEAFF.

The chain carries TRBV4-1 and TRBJ1-1, with D uncertain. The V end was cut by 0 bases, the J end by 3 bases, with 11 bases between. Germline CDR1 MGHRA, CDR2 YSYEKL. This CDR3 region has 15 residues. As DNA, the CDR3 is TGCGCCAGCAGCCAAGACACCGGCAGCGACACTGAAGCTTTCTTT. This codes for CASSQDTGSDTEAFF.

The chain uses TRBV19 and TRBJ1-4; D remains ambiguous. The CDR3 covers 15 residues. Germline V gene data show CDR1 as LNHDA and CDR2 as SQIVND (reference sequence). V shed 3 bases and J shed 3 bases, with 11 bases lying between them. The CDR3: CASSISVGPNEKLFF. The CDR3 DNA is TGTGCCAGTAGTATCTCGGTCGGTCCTAATGAAAAACTGTTTTTT. The full variable domain, rest sourced from reference TRBV19 and TRBJ1-4, is DGGITQSPKYLFRKEGQNVTLSCEQNLNHDAMYWYRQDPGQGLRLIYYSQIVNDFQKGDIAEGYSVSREKKESFPLTVTSAQKNPTAFYLCASSISVGPNEKLFFGSGTQLSVL.

This chain joins TRBV7-8 and TRBJ1-2; 8 positions agree with TRBD1. V lost 4 bases to trimming and J lost 2 bases; unmatched junction nucleotides: 9. CDR1 SGHVS and CDR2 FQNEAQ come from the germline V gene. The CDR3 is made up of 16 amino acids. This CDR3 reads CASSSRRTGPNYGYTF. CDR3 DNA: TGTGCCAGCAGCTCCCGCCGGACAGGGCCCAACTATGGCTACACCTTC.

The chain combines TRBV2 with TRBJ2-7; the match to TRBD2 covers 11 bases. In germline, CDR1 is SNHLY, CDR2 FYNNEI. CDR3 length: 14 residues. The V gene end was trimmed by 3 bases and the J gene end by 3 bases; junction bases not matched to a gene: 1. The CDR3 coding sequence is TGTGCCAGCAGTGATAGCGGGGGGGACTACGAGCAGTACTTC. It translates to CASSDSGGDYEQYF. Drawing the rest from reference TRBV2 and TRBJ2-7, the complete variable domain is EPEVTQTPSHQVTQMGQEVILRCVPISNHLYFYWYRQILGQKVEFLVSFYNNEISEKSEIFDDQFSVERPDGSNFTLKIRSTKLEDSAMYFCASSDSGGDYEQYFGPGTRLTVT.

This chain uses TRBV19 with TRBJ2-1; 9 bases line up with TRBD2. Germline loops: CDR1 LNHDA, CDR2 SQIVND (reference sequence). This CDR3 contains 18 residues. The J segment lost 1 base and the V segment lost 9 bases, leaving 16 bases of the junction unmatched. In nucleotides, the CDR3 is TGTGCCAGCGCCACCTCTGGCGGGGGGGCCGGGTCCTACAATGAGCAGTTCTTC. Its translation: CASATSGGGAGSYNEQFF.

This clone was found once. The chain carries TRBV25-1 and TRBJ1-5, with 9 bases lining up with TRBD1. Trimming cost V 1 base and J 7 bases; bases outside gene matches: 5. Germline V gene sequence: CDR1 MGHDK, CDR2 SYGVNS. The CDR3 is 15 amino acids. CDR3 DNA sequence: TGTGCCAGCAGTGAATCCGGGACAGGGTCCCAGCCCCAGCATTTT. Its translation is CASSESGTGSQPQHF.

This clone appeared once. J is TRBJ1-2 and V is TRBV11-1; TRBD1 aligns across 8 bases. Trimming removed 5 bases from V and 3 bases from J; junction bases left unmatched: 2. Germline lookup yields CDR1 SGHAT and CDR2 FQDESV (reference sequence). The CDR3 spans 13 residues. CDR3 nucleotide sequence: TGTGCCAGCAGCCCGGACAGGGACTATGGCTACACCTTC. Its translation: CASSPDRDYGYTF.